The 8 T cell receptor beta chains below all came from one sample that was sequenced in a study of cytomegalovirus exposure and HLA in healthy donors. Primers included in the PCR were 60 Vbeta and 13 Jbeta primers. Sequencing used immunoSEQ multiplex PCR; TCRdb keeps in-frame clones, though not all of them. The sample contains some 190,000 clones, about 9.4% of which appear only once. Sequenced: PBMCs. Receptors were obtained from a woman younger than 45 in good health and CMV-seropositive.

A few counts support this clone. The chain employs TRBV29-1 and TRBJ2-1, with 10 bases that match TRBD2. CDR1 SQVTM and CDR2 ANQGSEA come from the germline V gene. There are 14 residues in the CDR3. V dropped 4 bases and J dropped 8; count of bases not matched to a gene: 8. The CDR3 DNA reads TGCAGCGTTGGGCTAGCGGGGGCCCTCGATGAGCAGTTCTTC. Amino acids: CSVGLAGALDEQFF.

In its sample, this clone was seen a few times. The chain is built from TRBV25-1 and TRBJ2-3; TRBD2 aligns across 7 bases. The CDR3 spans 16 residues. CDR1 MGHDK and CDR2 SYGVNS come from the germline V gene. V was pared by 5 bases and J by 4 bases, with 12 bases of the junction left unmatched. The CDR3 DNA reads TGTGCCAGCAGTCATAGGGAGGGAAGGAAAGCAGATACGCAGTATTTT. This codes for CASSHREGRKADTQYF.

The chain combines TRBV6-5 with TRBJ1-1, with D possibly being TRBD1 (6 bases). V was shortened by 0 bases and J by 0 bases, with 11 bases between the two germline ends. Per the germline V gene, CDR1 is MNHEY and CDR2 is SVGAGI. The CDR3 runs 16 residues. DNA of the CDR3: TGTGCCAGCAGTTACTCGAGGGGGGGCTTGAACACTGAAGCTTTCTTT. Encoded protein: CASSYSRGGLNTEAFF.

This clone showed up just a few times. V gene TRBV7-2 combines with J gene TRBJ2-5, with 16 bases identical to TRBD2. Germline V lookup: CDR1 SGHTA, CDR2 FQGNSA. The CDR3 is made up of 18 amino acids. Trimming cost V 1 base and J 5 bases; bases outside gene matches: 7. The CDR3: CASSLGGLAGGLGETQYF. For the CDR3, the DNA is TGTGCCAGCAGCTTAGGGGGACTAGCGGGAGGGCTAGGGGAGACCCAGTACTTC.

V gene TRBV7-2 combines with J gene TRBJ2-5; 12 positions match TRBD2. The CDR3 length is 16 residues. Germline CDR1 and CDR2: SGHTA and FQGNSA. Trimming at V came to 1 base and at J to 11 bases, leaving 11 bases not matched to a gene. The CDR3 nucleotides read TGTGCCAGCAGCTTAGGCGGGACTAGCGGGTCAGGGGAGCAGTACTTC. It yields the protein CASSLGGTSGSGEQYF.

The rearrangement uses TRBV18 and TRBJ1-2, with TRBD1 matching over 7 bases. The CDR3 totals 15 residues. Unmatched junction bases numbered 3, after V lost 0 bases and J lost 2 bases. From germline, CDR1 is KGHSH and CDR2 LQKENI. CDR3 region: CASSPPKGANYGYTF. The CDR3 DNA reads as TGTGCCAGCTCACCACCGAAGGGGGCGAACTATGGCTACACCTTC.

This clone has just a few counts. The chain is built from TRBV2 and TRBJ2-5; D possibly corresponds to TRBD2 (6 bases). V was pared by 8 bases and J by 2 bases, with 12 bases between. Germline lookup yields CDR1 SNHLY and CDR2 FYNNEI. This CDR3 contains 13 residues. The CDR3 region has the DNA TGTGCCAGCGGCGGGGTTGCGCAAGAGACCCAGTACTTC. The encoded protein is CASGGVAQETQYF.

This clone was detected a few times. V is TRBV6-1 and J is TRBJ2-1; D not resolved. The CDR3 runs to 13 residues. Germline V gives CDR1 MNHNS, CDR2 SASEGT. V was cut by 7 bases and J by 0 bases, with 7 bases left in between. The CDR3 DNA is TGTGCCAGCACTCCGAGCTCCTACAATGAGCAGTTCTTC. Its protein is CASTPSSYNEQFF.